These 2 T cell receptor beta chains share one sample of origin, sequenced in a study of cytomegalovirus exposure and HLA in healthy donors. In the PCR, 60 Vbeta and 13 Jbeta primers were used. The repertoire was sequenced with immunoSEQ multiplex PCR; TCRdb's copy has only in-frame clones and lacks some. The sample shows about 140,000 clones, approximately 79% of them seen only once. Sequencing input: PBMCs. All receptors derive from a man aged 35 to 55 in good health and CMV-seropositive.

This clone was detected only once. The rearrangement joins TRBV7-9 to TRBJ1-5, with unresolved D. CDR3 length equals 14 residues. In germline, CDR1 is SEHNR, CDR2 FQNEAQ (reference sequence). V was shortened by 5 bases and J by 0 bases, with 8 bases between the two germline ends. The CDR3 spells CASSPNSSNQPQHF. The DNA for the CDR3 is TGTGCCAGCAGCCCCAACAGTAGCAATCAGCCCCAGCATTTT.

This clone has more than one count but fewer than ten. The gene calls are TRBV2 and TRBJ1-1; 10 nucleotides agree with TRBD1. In germline, CDR1 is SNHLY, CDR2 FYNNEI. The CDR3 consists of 13 residues. The ends lost 4 bases at V and 7 bases at J; junction bases unmatched: 3. The CDR3: CASSARTGGEAFF. CDR3 sequence (DNA): TGTGCCAGCAGTGCCCGGACAGGGGGTGAAGCTTTCTTT. Together with reference TRBV2 and TRBJ1-1, the CDR3 gives the full variable domain: EPEVTQTPSHQVTQMGQEVILRCVPISNHLYFYWYRQILGQKVEFLVSFYNNEISEKSEIFDDQFSVERPDGSNFTLKIRSTKLEDSAMYFCASSARTGGEAFFGQGTRLTVV.